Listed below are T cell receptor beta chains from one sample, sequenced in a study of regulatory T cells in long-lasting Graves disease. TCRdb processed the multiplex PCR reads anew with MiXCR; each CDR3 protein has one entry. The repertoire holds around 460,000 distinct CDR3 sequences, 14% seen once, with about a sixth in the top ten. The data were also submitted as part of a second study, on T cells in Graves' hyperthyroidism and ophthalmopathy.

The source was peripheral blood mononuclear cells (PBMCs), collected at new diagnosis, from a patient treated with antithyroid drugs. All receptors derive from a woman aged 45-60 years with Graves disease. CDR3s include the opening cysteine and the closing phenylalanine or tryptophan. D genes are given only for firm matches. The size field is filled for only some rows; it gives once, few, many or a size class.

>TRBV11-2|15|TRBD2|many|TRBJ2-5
CASSLDPAGGETQYF
TGTGCCAGCAGCTTAGATCCCGCGGGAGGTGAGACCCAGTACTTC
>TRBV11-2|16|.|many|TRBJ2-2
CASSLVLNTNTGELFF
TGTGCCAGCAGCTTGGTCCTTAACACGAACACCGGGGAGCTGTTTTTT
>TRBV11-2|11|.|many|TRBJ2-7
CASSYSYEQYF
TGTGCCAGCAGTTACTCCTACGAGCAGTACTTC
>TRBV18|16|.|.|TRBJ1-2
CASSRSNDGTNYGYTF
TGTGCCAGCTCACGTAGTAATGACGGGACTAACTATGGCTACACCTTC
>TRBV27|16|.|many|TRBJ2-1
CASSLTGNLIYNEQFF
TGTGCCAGCAGCTTGACTGGAAACCTAATCTACAATGAGCAGTTCTTC
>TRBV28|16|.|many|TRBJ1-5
CASSFLGQGPDQPQHF
TGTGCCAGCAGTTTCTTGGGGCAGGGACCAGATCAGCCCCAGCATTTT
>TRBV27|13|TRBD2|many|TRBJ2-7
CASAGLGRYEQYF
TGTGCCAGCGCCGGACTAGGCCGCTACGAGCAGTACTTC
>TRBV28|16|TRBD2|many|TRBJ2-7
CASSPRGSGRPFEQYF
TGTGCCAGCAGTCCCCGAGGTAGCGGGAGACCCTTTGAGCAGTACTTC
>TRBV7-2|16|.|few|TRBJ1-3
CASSSTGMGTGNTIYF
TGTGCCAGCAGCTCCACAGGAATGGGAACTGGAAACACCATATATTTT
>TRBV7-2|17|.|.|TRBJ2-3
CASRLGATDPLGDTQYF
TGTGCCAGCAGGTTAGGTGCGACAGACCCCCTGGGAGATACGCAGTATTTT
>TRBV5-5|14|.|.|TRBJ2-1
CASSFLTSPNEQFF
TGTGCCAGCAGCTTCCTGACCAGTCCCAATGAGCAGTTCTTC
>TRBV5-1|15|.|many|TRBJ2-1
CASSRTGARWDEQFF
TGCGCCAGCAGCCGTACCGGGGCGCGTTGGGATGAGCAGTTCTTC
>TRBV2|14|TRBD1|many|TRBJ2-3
CASRLGQGPDTQYF
TGTGCCAGCAGGTTAGGACAGGGTCCGGATACGCAGTATTTT
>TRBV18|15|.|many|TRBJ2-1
CASSPPPGQRNEQFF
TGTGCCAGCTCACCACCTCCCGGACAGCGCAATGAGCAGTTCTTC
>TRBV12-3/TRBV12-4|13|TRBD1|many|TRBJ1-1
CASSGQGGTEAFF
TGTGCCAGCAGTGGACAGGGAGGCACTGAAGCTTTCTTT
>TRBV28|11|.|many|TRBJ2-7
CASSYPGEQYF
TGTGCCAGCAGTTACCCGGGCGAGCAGTACTTC